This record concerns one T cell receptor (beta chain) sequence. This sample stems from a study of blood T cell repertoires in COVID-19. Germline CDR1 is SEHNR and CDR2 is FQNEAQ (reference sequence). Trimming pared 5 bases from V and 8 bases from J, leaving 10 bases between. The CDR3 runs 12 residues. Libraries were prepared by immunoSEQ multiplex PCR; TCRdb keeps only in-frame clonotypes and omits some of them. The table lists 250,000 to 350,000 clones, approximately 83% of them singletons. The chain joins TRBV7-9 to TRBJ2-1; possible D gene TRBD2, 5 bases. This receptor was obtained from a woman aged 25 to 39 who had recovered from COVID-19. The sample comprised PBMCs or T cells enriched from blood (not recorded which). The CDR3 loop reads CASSPTRDEQFF. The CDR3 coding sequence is TGTGCCAGCAGCCCTACTAGAGATGAGCAGTTCTTC.